Listed below are T cell receptor beta chains from one sample, sequenced in a study of blood T cell repertoires in COVID-19. Clones were sequenced by immunoSEQ multiplex PCR, and TCRdb holds only the in-frame ones, with some missing. This table holds about 340,000 clones, roughly 90% found once. Material: PBMCs or T cells enriched from blood (not recorded which). These receptors all come from a woman in her 30s who had recovered from COVID-19. The CDR3 runs from the conserved cysteine through the conserved F or W. D genes are given only for firm matches. Part of the rows lack a size; the others show once, few, many or a class for expanded clones.

D gene	clone size	CDR3 length	V gene	J gene	CDR3 protein	CDR3 DNA
TRBD1	.	16	TRBV28	TRBJ2-7	CASSPAWGQGPYEQYF	TGTGCCAGCTCCCCAGCGTGGGGACAGGGACCCTACGAGCAGTACTTC
.	once	14	TRBV7-9	TRBJ2-7	CASSLRAGNSEQYF	TGTGCCAGCAGCTTAAGAGCGGGTAATTCCGAGCAGTACTTC
TRBD2	.	15	TRBV3-1/TRBV3-2	TRBJ2-1	CASSHRPQPGGEQFF	TGTGCCAGCAGCCATCGACCGCAACCGGGAGGGGAGCAGTTCTTC
.	.	13	TRBV20-1	TRBJ1-2	CSASSQFGYGYTF	TGCAGTGCTAGTTCACAGTTCGGCTATGGCTACACCTTC
.	.	15	TRBV25-1	TRBJ1-3	CASFPFGGSGNTIYF	TGTGCCAGCTTCCCGTTCGGAGGTTCTGGAAACACCATATATTTT
TRBD1	few	14	TRBV27	TRBJ2-7	CASSPGQSLYEQYF	TGTGCCAGCAGCCCGGGACAGAGTCTCTACGAGCAGTACTTC
.	.	14	TRBV5-1	TRBJ1-2	CASSLERGGDGYTF	TGCGCCAGCAGCTTGGAGAGGGGCGGGGATGGCTACACCTTC
.	.	18	TRBV4-2	TRBJ2-5	CASSQDSIQVLATETQYF	TGTGCCAGCAGCCAAGATTCGATCCAAGTACTAGCCACAGAGACCCAGTACTTC
.	.	17	TRBV15	TRBJ2-1	CATSRGRAGLSYNEQFF	TGTGCCACCAGCAGAGGCCGAGCGGGCCTATCCTACAATGAGCAGTTCTTC
.	once	14	TRBV18	TRBJ2-5	CASSPAAGQETQYF	TGTGCCAGCTCACCGGCAGCGGGCCAAGAGACCCAGTACTTC
TRBD1	.	14	TRBV5-8	TRBJ1-3	CASSPGQGGNTIYF	TGTGCCAGCAGCCCGGGACAGGGTGGAAACACCATATATTTT
.	.	16	TRBV5-1	TRBJ2-7	CASSLEVASHSYEQYF	TGCGCCAGCAGCTTGGAGGTAGCAAGTCATTCCTACGAGCAGTACTTC
TRBD1	.	12	TRBV6-5	TRBJ1-2	CASNDRVGGYTF	TGTGCCAGCAACGACAGGGTGGGTGGCTACACCTTC
TRBD1	.	15	TRBV6-2/TRBV6-3	TRBJ1-2	CASRSGTAINYGYTF	TGTGCCAGCCGTTCGGGGACAGCTATAAACTATGGCTACACCTTC
.	.	12	TRBV28	TRBJ1-1	CASSSTNTEAFF	TGTGCCAGCAGCTCAACAAACACTGAAGCTTTCTTT
TRBD2	.	17	TRBV6-2/TRBV6-3	TRBJ2-7	CASSRTSGRAWSSEQYF	TGTGCCAGCAGCCGGACTAGCGGGAGGGCTTGGTCGTCCGAGCAGTACTTC
TRBD1	.	15	TRBV28	TRBJ1-1	CASSAGTDNPHDGGF	TGTGCCAGCAGCGCCGGGACAGATAATCCTCATGACGGGGGATTT
TRBD1	.	18	TRBV5-5	TRBJ1-2	CASSSYRVGQGREHGYTF	TGTGCCAGCAGCTCATACCGGGTGGGACAGGGGCGTGAGCATGGCTACACCTTC
.	.	13	TRBV3-1/TRBV3-2	TRBJ1-3	CASTEHSGNTIYF	TGTGCCAGCACCGAGCACTCTGGAAACACCATATATTTT
.	.	18	TRBV7-8	TRBJ2-5	CASSLVGRHQTPQETQYF	TGTGCCAGCAGCTTAGTAGGTCGACATCAAACCCCTCAAGAGACCCAGTACTTC
.	.	15	TRBV4-3	TRBJ1-6	CASSQAGGYNSPLHF	TGCGCCAGCAGCCAAGCGGGGGGCTATAATTCACCCCTCCACTTT
TRBD1	.	14	TRBV5-6	TRBJ2-5	CASSLGQGEETQYF	TGTGCCAGCAGCTTAGGACAGGGGGAAGAGACCCAGTACTTC
.	.	16	TRBV27	TRBJ2-7	CASSYQVSEEGYEQYF	TGTGCCAGCAGTTACCAAGTTAGCGAGGAGGGATACGAGCAGTACTTC
.	.	13	TRBV11-2	TRBJ1-1	CASSLTEVTEAFF	TGTGCCAGCAGCTTAACTGAGGTCACTGAAGCTTTCTTT
.	once	15	TRBV4-3	TRBJ2-7	CASSQDRGSGYEQYF	TGCGCCAGCAGCCAAGATAGGGGCTCAGGATACGAGCAGTACTTC
TRBD2	.	15	TRBV5-1	TRBJ2-1	CASSLSLAGYNEQFF	TGCGCCAGCAGCTTGAGCCTAGCGGGGTACAATGAGCAGTTCTTC
.	.	13	TRBV6-5	TRBJ1-2	CATQQQEVWGYTF	TGTGCCACCCAACAGCAGGAGGTGTGGGGCTACACCTTC
TRBD1	.	16	TRBV28	TRBJ1-1	CASSSFQGAMNTEAFF	TGTGCCAGCAGCTCTTTTCAGGGGGCCATGAACACTGAAGCTTTCTTT
TRBD1	.	17	TRBV7-9	TRBJ1-1	CASSGQGRNMMNTEAFF	TGTGCCAGCAGTGGACAGGGTAGGAACATGATGAACACTGAAGCTTTCTTT
TRBD2	.	19	TRBV12-5	TRBJ2-1	CASGLVPMGSGRWVGEQFF	TGTGCTAGTGGTTTGGTACCAATGGGTAGCGGGAGGTGGGTTGGTGAGCAGTTCTTC
.	once	13	TRBV7-9	TRBJ2-7	CASSSPRHYEQYF	TGTGCCAGCAGCTCCCCTAGGCACTACGAGCAGTACTTC
TRBD1	once	15	TRBV4-3	TRBJ2-7	CASSQVQGGSYEQYF	TGCGCCAGCAGCCAAGTACAGGGGGGTAGCTACGAGCAGTACTTC
.	.	17	TRBV7-2	TRBJ1-1	CASSLDSGLLMNTEAFF	TGTGCCAGCAGCTTAGACAGTGGACTCCTTATGAACACTGAAGCTTTCTTT
.	.	14	TRBV7-2	TRBJ1-5	CASSLEGGGQPQHF	TGTGCCAGCAGCTTAGAGGGGGGGGGTCAGCCCCAGCATTTT
.	.	18	TRBV9	TRBJ1-5	CASSDNPRVPNSNQPQHF	TGTGCCAGCAGCGATAATCCCAGGGTCCCTAATAGCAATCAGCCCCAGCATTTT
.	.	15	TRBV27	TRBJ2-1	CASSLGGSPYNEQFF	TGTGCCAGCAGTTTAGGGGGGAGTCCCTACAATGAGCAGTTCTTC
TRBD2	.	16	TRBV29-1	TRBJ2-2	CSVSDYGGSSTGELFF	TGCAGCGTCTCCGATTATGGCGGGAGCAGCACCGGGGAGCTGTTTTTT
TRBD1	once	14	TRBV6-5	TRBJ2-7	CASSQGQGPDEQYF	TGTGCCAGCAGTCAGGGACAGGGTCCCGACGAGCAGTACTTC
TRBD1	.	16	TRBV19	TRBJ2-3	CASSITGTVSTDTQYF	TGTGCCAGTAGTATCACCGGGACAGTTAGCACAGATACGCAGTATTTT
.	.	14	TRBV6-1	TRBJ2-7	CASSDSGRAYEQYF	TGTGCCAGCAGTGATTCAGGCAGGGCCTACGAGCAGTACTTC
TRBD2	.	17	TRBV7-2	TRBJ2-1	CASSLYLRAGMANEQFF	TGTGCCAGCAGCTTATACCTCCGAGCGGGGATGGCTAATGAGCAGTTCTTC